This T cell receptor (beta chain) came from a study of shared clonotypes between healthy human individuals. General study points: Estimated clonotype richness was generally higher in naive than memory subsets.

This table comes from immunoSEQ multiplex PCR, and its TCRdb copy is limited to in-frame clones, with some not included. The sample includes under 150,000 clones, about 67% of them seen just once. This clone was seen just once. Its antigen is still unknown. CDR3 length: 11 amino acids. Germline V gives CDR1 SEHNR, CDR2 FQNEAQ (reference sequence). The V end was cut by 5 bases, the J end by 7 bases, with 8 bases between. The chain recombines TRBV7-9 with TRBJ2-5; D not resolved. This sequence was found in a woman younger than 45 in good health. Sequencing was performed on memory CD8+ T cells sorted from blood. Subset denoted: CD45RO+ cells pooled with CCR7-negative TemRA cells. The CDR3 DNA reads TGTGCCAGCAGCCGTGAAGGGACCCAGTACTTC. It yields the protein CASSREGTQYF. The variable domain in full, completed from reference TRBV7-9 and TRBJ2-5, reads DTGVSQNPRHKITKRGQNVTFRCDPISEHNRLYWYRQTLGQGPEFLTYFQNEAQLEKSRLLSDRFSAERPKGSFSTLEIQRTEQGDSAMYLCASSREGTQYFGPGTRLLVL.